The clone carrying this T cell receptor (beta chain) was seen just once. This entry is derived from a study of shared clonotypes between healthy human individuals. Sequencing used immunoSEQ multiplex PCR; TCRdb keeps in-frame clones, though not all of them. Among millions of clones, 93% were seen once, and the ten largest hold 0.39%. Trimming removed 4 bases at V and 5 bases at J, with 12 bases between. The V gene's germline CDR1 is SGDLS and CDR2 YYNGEE. This CDR3 region has 13 residues. This chain uses TRBV9 with TRBJ2-5; a weak D match, TRBD2 (6 bases). The sequence was obtained from a man between 18 and 35 years old in good health. Some clones in this sample may be carry-over from other donors' samples. Material for sequencing was naive CD4+ T cells from PBMCs. The subset: CD45RA+ positively selected. The CDR3 loop reads CASSQRGGETQYF. DNA of the CDR3: TGTGCCAGCAGCCAGAGGGGAGGTGAGACCCAGTACTTC.